A selection of T cell receptor beta chains follows, all from one sample in a study of blood T cells in healthy people across ages. TCRdb itself ran the 5' RACE reads through MiXCR, one entry per CDR3 protein. The table has about 840,000 distinct CDR3 sequences, 29% seen once. The same data also contributed to another study, on T cells of mothers and their children.

Specimen: blood. All receptors derive from a woman in her thirties or forties in good health. CDR3s include the opening cysteine and the closing phenylalanine or tryptophan. The D gene is left open where the match is weak. The size entry is marked missing in some rows and otherwise reads once, few, many or a size class.

J gene: TRBJ2-7; D gene: NA; clone size: many; CDR3 length: 17; V gene: TRBV6-2/TRBV6-3; CDR3 DNA: TGTGCCAGCAGTTACTCCCCGTGGCAGATGAACTCCTACGAGCAGTACTTC; CDR3 protein: CASSYSPWQMNSYEQYF
J gene: TRBJ1-1; D gene: NA; clone size: NA; CDR3 length: 15; V gene: TRBV7-9; CDR3 DNA: TGTGCCAGCAGCCTAACCATAGGACAGTCCACTGAAGCTTTCTTT; CDR3 protein: CASSLTIGQSTEAFF
J gene: TRBJ2-3; D gene: TRBD1; clone size: few; CDR3 length: 13; V gene: TRBV29-1; CDR3 DNA: TGCAGCGCTACGGGACAGGACACAGATACGCAGTATTTT; CDR3 protein: CSATGQDTDTQYF
J gene: TRBJ2-1; D gene: NA; clone size: NA; CDR3 length: 14; V gene: TRBV6-5; CDR3 DNA: TGTGCCAGCAGCAGGGGGCGGGGGGACAATGAGCTGTTCTTC; CDR3 protein: CASSRGRGDNELFF
J gene: TRBJ2-1; D gene: TRBD1; clone size: few; CDR3 length: 16; V gene: TRBV7-9; CDR3 DNA: TGTGCCAGCAGCCCCCGGACAGGGGTCTCCTACAATGAGCAGTTCTTC; CDR3 protein: CASSPRTGVSYNEQFF
J gene: TRBJ2-1; D gene: NA; clone size: NA; CDR3 length: 14; V gene: TRBV18; CDR3 DNA: TGTGCCAGCTCATCAAAACAGGGAAGCAATGAGCAGTTCTTC; CDR3 protein: CASSSKQGSNEQFF
J gene: TRBJ2-2; D gene: NA; clone size: NA; CDR3 length: 15; V gene: TRBV20-1; CDR3 DNA: TGCAGTGCTGGGGGGGGCGCTAACGGGGCCGGGGAGCTGTTTTTT; CDR3 protein: CSAGGGANGAGELFF
J gene: TRBJ2-5; D gene: TRBD2; clone size: NA; CDR3 length: 18; V gene: TRBV7-9; CDR3 DNA: TGTGCCAGCAGCCCCGACCCAAGACTAGCGGGGGGGCAAGAGACCCAGTACTTC; CDR3 protein: CASSPDPRLAGGQETQYF
J gene: TRBJ2-3; D gene: TRBD2; clone size: NA; CDR3 length: 16; V gene: TRBV6-2/TRBV6-3; CDR3 DNA: TGTGCCAGCAGTGCACGACCGGGACTAGCTTCCGATACGCAGTATTTT; CDR3 protein: CASSARPGLASDTQYF
J gene: TRBJ2-5; D gene: NA; clone size: many; CDR3 length: 15; V gene: TRBV20-1; CDR3 DNA: TGCAGTGCTGTGAGCAGGTCCGGGTTACAAGAGACCCAGTACTTC; CDR3 protein: CSAVSRSGLQETQYF
J gene: TRBJ2-3; D gene: NA; clone size: NA; CDR3 length: 16; V gene: TRBV2; CDR3 DNA: TGTGCCAGCGGTGAACGAGCCCGGGGCGGCACAGATACGCAGTATTTT; CDR3 protein: CASGERARGGTDTQYF
J gene: TRBJ2-3; D gene: NA; clone size: many; CDR3 length: 12; V gene: TRBV7-9; CDR3 DNA: TGTGCCAGCGGGCAGACTACAGATACGCAGTATTTT; CDR3 protein: CASGQTTDTQYF
J gene: TRBJ1-4; D gene: NA; clone size: few; CDR3 length: 15; V gene: TRBV20-1; CDR3 DNA: TGCAGTGCTAGAGATCTCGGTAGGGGCCGAGGAAAACTGTTTTTT; CDR3 protein: CSARDLGRGRGKLFF
J gene: TRBJ1-2; D gene: NA; clone size: NA; CDR3 length: 13; V gene: TRBV7-9; CDR3 DNA: TGTGCCAGCCGACGACAGGATAGCTATGGCTACACCTTC; CDR3 protein: CASRRQDSYGYTF
J gene: TRBJ2-1; D gene: NA; clone size: NA; CDR3 length: 14; V gene: TRBV5-1; CDR3 DNA: TGCGCCAGCAGCTCGTCCAGACTCTCCAATGAGCAGTTCTTC; CDR3 protein: CASSSSRLSNEQFF
J gene: TRBJ2-7; D gene: TRBD1; clone size: NA; CDR3 length: 15; V gene: TRBV18; CDR3 DNA: TGTGCCAGCTCACCGTTGGGACAGGGGGCTCAGGAGCAGTACTTC; CDR3 protein: CASSPLGQGAQEQYF
J gene: TRBJ2-7; D gene: TRBD1; clone size: many; CDR3 length: 16; V gene: TRBV18; CDR3 DNA: TGTGCCAGCTCACCAGAAGGGACAGTACCCTCCTACGAGCAGTACTTC; CDR3 protein: CASSPEGTVPSYEQYF
J gene: TRBJ1-2; D gene: TRBD1; clone size: many; CDR3 length: 15; V gene: TRBV6-5; CDR3 DNA: TGTGCCAGCAGTTACTCTTGGGACAGGGGCGCTGGCTACACCTTC; CDR3 protein: CASSYSWDRGAGYTF
J gene: TRBJ2-3; D gene: TRBD2; clone size: NA; CDR3 length: 15; V gene: TRBV5-1; CDR3 DNA: TGCGCCAGCAGCTTGGCCGGGACTAGAGGAGATACGCAGTATTTT; CDR3 protein: CASSLAGTRGDTQYF
J gene: TRBJ2-5; D gene: NA; clone size: many; CDR3 length: 14; V gene: TRBV12-3/TRBV12-4; CDR3 DNA: TGTGCCAGCAGCCCACCCCAGGGGTTAGGGACCCAGTACTTC; CDR3 protein: CASSPPQGLGTQYF
J gene: TRBJ2-1; D gene: NA; clone size: NA; CDR3 length: 13; V gene: TRBV25-1; CDR3 DNA: TGTGCCAGCACCGTCCCCGGCGCGGGCAGGCAGTTCTTC; CDR3 protein: CASTVPGAGRQFF
J gene: TRBJ1-2; D gene: NA; clone size: many; CDR3 length: 14; V gene: TRBV29-1; CDR3 DNA: TGCAGCGTCGAACAGGGCTCTCCTAACTATGGCTACACCTTC; CDR3 protein: CSVEQGSPNYGYTF
J gene: TRBJ1-1; D gene: NA; clone size: NA; CDR3 length: 13; V gene: TRBV14; CDR3 DNA: TGTGCCAGCAGCCAACACTCCGGAGCTGAAGCTTTCTTT; CDR3 protein: CASSQHSGAEAFF
J gene: TRBJ2-7; D gene: TRBD2; clone size: few; CDR3 length: 17; V gene: TRBV6-6; CDR3 DNA: TGTGCCAGCACCTACGGTCGGACTAGCGGGGGCTCCTGCGAGCAGTACTTC; CDR3 protein: CASTYGRTSGGSCEQYF
J gene: TRBJ2-3; D gene: NA; clone size: NA; CDR3 length: 11; V gene: TRBV20-1; CDR3 DNA: TGCAGTGCTAGGCAAGCAGATACGCAGTATTTT; CDR3 protein: CSARQADTQYF
J gene: TRBJ2-7; D gene: TRBD2; clone size: many; CDR3 length: 16; V gene: TRBV28; CDR3 DNA: TGTGCCAGCAGTCCCGGGACTAGCGTGTGGGATTACGAGCAGTACTTC; CDR3 protein: CASSPGTSVWDYEQYF
J gene: TRBJ1-4; D gene: TRBD1; clone size: NA; CDR3 length: 16; V gene: TRBV5-1; CDR3 DNA: TGCGCCAGCAGCCCCGGGACAGGTGCAACTAATGAAAAACTGTTTTTT; CDR3 protein: CASSPGTGATNEKLFF
J gene: TRBJ1-1; D gene: TRBD1; clone size: few; CDR3 length: 16; V gene: TRBV6-2/TRBV6-3; CDR3 DNA: TGTGCCAGCAGCCCACAAAGGGACAGGGGGCGAATTGGAGCTTTCTTT; CDR3 protein: CASSPQRDRGRIGAFF
J gene: TRBJ2-5; D gene: NA; clone size: NA; CDR3 length: 14; V gene: TRBV9; CDR3 DNA: TGTGCCAGCAGCGTAGGTGCCAGCCAAGAGACCCAGTACTTC; CDR3 protein: CASSVGASQETQYF
J gene: TRBJ2-5; D gene: NA; clone size: medium-sized; CDR3 length: 14; V gene: TRBV20-1; CDR3 DNA: TGCAGTGCAAGCACGGGCGCGCTCCAAGAGACCCAGTACTTC; CDR3 protein: CSASTGALQETQYF
J gene: TRBJ2-1; D gene: NA; clone size: few; CDR3 length: 13; V gene: TRBV12-3/TRBV12-4; CDR3 DNA: TGTGCCAGCAGTTTTAGCAGGGGCAATGAGCAGTTCTTC; CDR3 protein: CASSFSRGNEQFF
J gene: TRBJ1-5; D gene: NA; clone size: few; CDR3 length: 15; V gene: TRBV12-3/TRBV12-4; CDR3 DNA: TGTGCCAGCAGTTTATCAGGGTGGAGCAATCAGCCCCAGCATTTT; CDR3 protein: CASSLSGWSNQPQHF
J gene: TRBJ1-2; D gene: TRBD1; clone size: NA; CDR3 length: 16; V gene: TRBV7-2; CDR3 DNA: TGTGCCAGCAGCTTAGGGCGAGGGACAGCTAACTATGGCTACACCTTC; CDR3 protein: CASSLGRGTANYGYTF
J gene: TRBJ1-2; D gene: TRBD1; clone size: NA; CDR3 length: 19; V gene: TRBV3-1; CDR3 DNA: TGTGCCAGCAGCCAAGATGCGTTGGGCAGGGGGCCCAATCTCTTTGGCTACACCTTC; CDR3 protein: CASSQDALGRGPNLFGYTF
J gene: TRBJ2-1; D gene: TRBD2; clone size: many; CDR3 length: 13; V gene: TRBV20-1; CDR3 DNA: TGCAGTGCCGAACTAGCGGGCGACAATGAGCAGTTCTTC; CDR3 protein: CSAELAGDNEQFF
J gene: TRBJ2-3; D gene: NA; clone size: NA; CDR3 length: 12; V gene: TRBV12-3/TRBV12-4; CDR3 DNA: TGTGCCAGCAGTTTCCACCCAGATACGCAGTATTTT; CDR3 protein: CASSFHPDTQYF
J gene: TRBJ2-3; D gene: NA; clone size: NA; CDR3 length: 14; V gene: TRBV5-1; CDR3 DNA: TGCGCCAGCAAGGAGGTGCAGAGCACAGATACGCAGTATTTT; CDR3 protein: CASKEVQSTDTQYF
J gene: TRBJ2-4; D gene: NA; clone size: many; CDR3 length: 14; V gene: TRBV10-3; CDR3 DNA: TGTGCCATCAGTGAGACAGTTATCCCTTATTTGCAGTACTTC; CDR3 protein: CAISETVIPYLQYF
J gene: TRBJ2-1; D gene: TRBD2; clone size: once; CDR3 length: 16; V gene: TRBV7-8; CDR3 DNA: TGTGCCAGCAGCTCTCGGGGGGTGAACTCCTACAATGAGCAGTTCTTC; CDR3 protein: CASSSRGVNSYNEQFF
J gene: TRBJ2-3; D gene: TRBD1; clone size: NA; CDR3 length: 14; V gene: TRBV5-1; CDR3 DNA: TGCGCCAGCAGCTTTGAGCACAGGGGAGATACGCAGTATTTT; CDR3 protein: CASSFEHRGDTQYF
J gene: TRBJ1-1; D gene: NA; clone size: few; CDR3 length: 14; V gene: TRBV2; CDR3 DNA: TGTGCCAGCGGAGCGGGATCGCTGGGCACTGAAGCTTTCTTT; CDR3 protein: CASGAGSLGTEAFF
J gene: TRBJ2-1; D gene: NA; clone size: NA; CDR3 length: 12; V gene: TRBV18; CDR3 DNA: TGTGCCAGCTCAACGACAGTGAATGAGCAGTTCTTC; CDR3 protein: CASSTTVNEQFF
J gene: TRBJ2-7; D gene: TRBD1; clone size: NA; CDR3 length: 18; V gene: TRBV6-2/TRBV6-3; CDR3 DNA: TGTGCCAGCAGGTACCGGGACAGCCACCCTTCCAGCTCCTACGAGCAGTACTTC; CDR3 protein: CASRYRDSHPSSSYEQYF
J gene: TRBJ2-1; D gene: TRBD1; clone size: NA; CDR3 length: 15; V gene: TRBV20-1; CDR3 DNA: TGCAGTGCCAGAGATCCGGGACAGCTTTACTACGAGCAGTTCTTC; CDR3 protein: CSARDPGQLYYEQFF
J gene: TRBJ1-1; D gene: TRBD1; clone size: NA; CDR3 length: 15; V gene: TRBV2; CDR3 DNA: TGTGCCAGCAGTGCCCAGGGGGATAGGAGTACTGAAGCTTTCTTT; CDR3 protein: CASSAQGDRSTEAFF
J gene: TRBJ2-5; D gene: TRBD2; clone size: many; CDR3 length: 14; V gene: TRBV7-2; CDR3 DNA: TGTGCCAGCAGCTTAGTGGGGGGGACGGAGACCCAGTACTTC; CDR3 protein: CASSLVGGTETQYF
J gene: TRBJ1-2; D gene: NA; clone size: NA; CDR3 length: 13; V gene: TRBV24-1; CDR3 DNA: TGTGCCACCAGTGCTAGGGGAAACTATGGCTACACCTTC; CDR3 protein: CATSARGNYGYTF
J gene: TRBJ2-7; D gene: TRBD1; clone size: few; CDR3 length: 16; V gene: TRBV11-2; CDR3 DNA: TGTGCCAGCAGGTCCAGCCCGGGACAGGGTCTCTACGAGCAGTACTTC; CDR3 protein: CASRSSPGQGLYEQYF
J gene: TRBJ2-5; D gene: NA; clone size: NA; CDR3 length: 14; V gene: TRBV20-1; CDR3 DNA: TGCAGTGCTAGACAACCGACAGGACAAGAGACCCAGTACTTC; CDR3 protein: CSARQPTGQETQYF
J gene: TRBJ1-1; D gene: NA; clone size: NA; CDR3 length: 11; V gene: TRBV6-6; CDR3 DNA: TGTGCCGGCCGGCAGGACACTGAAGCTTTCTTT; CDR3 protein: CAGRQDTEAFF
J gene: TRBJ1-5; D gene: NA; clone size: few; CDR3 length: 15; V gene: TRBV25-1; CDR3 DNA: TGTGCCAGCAGGGGGGGACGGGCGAGCAATCAGCCCCAGCATTTT; CDR3 protein: CASRGGRASNQPQHF
J gene: TRBJ2-7; D gene: TRBD2; clone size: many; CDR3 length: 17; V gene: TRBV27; CDR3 DNA: TGTGCCAGCAGTCTACTAGCGGGGGCCTTCAAAATGGCCGAGCAGTACTTC; CDR3 protein: CASSLLAGAFKMAEQYF
J gene: TRBJ1-2; D gene: NA; clone size: NA; CDR3 length: 13; V gene: TRBV20-1; CDR3 DNA: TGCAGTGCTAGACCGGGGGCGATGGGAGGCTACACCTTC; CDR3 protein: CSARPGAMGGYTF
J gene: TRBJ1-2; D gene: NA; clone size: NA; CDR3 length: 14; V gene: TRBV20-1; CDR3 DNA: TGCAGTGCTATTAAGGGGAACTCGGGCTATGGCTACACCTTC; CDR3 protein: CSAIKGNSGYGYTF
J gene: TRBJ1-1; D gene: NA; clone size: many; CDR3 length: 11; V gene: TRBV20-1; CDR3 DNA: TGCAGTGCGTGGGCCCCCCCTGAAGCTTTCTTT; CDR3 protein: CSAWAPPEAFF
J gene: TRBJ1-1; D gene: NA; clone size: NA; CDR3 length: 18; V gene: TRBV5-6; CDR3 DNA: TGTGCCAGCAGCTGGGGGGCCAGGATGGGCCAAAGGGGCACTGAAGCTTTCTTT; CDR3 protein: CASSWGARMGQRGTEAFF
J gene: TRBJ1-4; D gene: NA; clone size: few; CDR3 length: 12; V gene: TRBV11-2; CDR3 DNA: TGTGCCAGCAGCTTACCAGGGTCTAAACTGTTTTTT; CDR3 protein: CASSLPGSKLFF
J gene: TRBJ2-1; D gene: NA; clone size: once; CDR3 length: 14; V gene: TRBV10-3; CDR3 DNA: TGTGCCATCAGGGGGGGCCTCTCCTACAATGAGCAGTTCTTC; CDR3 protein: CAIRGGLSYNEQFF
J gene: TRBJ2-1; D gene: NA; clone size: NA; CDR3 length: 14; V gene: TRBV7-2; CDR3 DNA: TGTGCCAGCAGCTTGAGGGAAGCCGGGACCGAGCAGTTCTTC; CDR3 protein: CASSLREAGTEQFF
J gene: TRBJ2-3; D gene: TRBD1; clone size: few; CDR3 length: 16; V gene: TRBV5-6; CDR3 DNA: TGTGCCAGCAGCTTCTCAGGACAGGGGAGGACAGATACGCAGTATTTT; CDR3 protein: CASSFSGQGRTDTQYF